These 10 T cell receptor beta chains share one sample of origin, sequenced in a study of T-cell memory formation after mild COVID-19. TCRdb re-derived calls from the 5' RACE reads in MiXCR, one entry per CDR3 protein. The sample yields approximately 560,000 distinct CDR3 sequences, around a sixth seen once. Sequencing was performed on PBMCs or a T cell subset sorted from them (not recorded which). The receptors derive from an adult woman who had mild COVID-19 (a few samples of this study predate the infection). Cell type and time point are not known.

The V gene is TRBV29-1, the J gene TRBJ1-1; possible D gene TRBD1, 5 bases. The CDR3 spans 13 residues. V lost 6 bases, J lost 3 bases, and 14 bases lay in between. Germline loops: CDR1 SQVTM, CDR2 ANQGSEA. DNA for the CDR3: TGCAGCGTCCTGACGCGGGGGTACACTGAAGCTTTCTTT. It is translated as CSVLTRGYTEAFF.

The chain couples TRBV6-6 to TRBJ2-7, with TRBD2 matching 8 bases. There are 15 residues in the CDR3. Germline CDR1 reads MNHNY; CDR2 reads SVGAGI (reference sequence). The J segment lost 4 bases and the V segment lost 0 bases, leaving 5 bases of the junction unmatched. The CDR3, as DNA: TGTGCCAGCAGTTACTCTGCGGGGGGAGGTTACGAGCAGTACTTC. It is translated as CASSYSAGGGYEQYF.

This clonotype was counted a single time. This CDR3 reads CASSDPTRIETQYF. As DNA, the CDR3 is TGTGCCAGCAGTGATCCGACCCGGATAGAGACCCAGTACTTC. V and J are TRBV2 and TRBJ2-5; D uncertain. V gave up 3 bases and J gave up 4 bases, with 12 bases separating them. Germline V gives CDR1 SNHLY, CDR2 FYNNEI. The CDR3 spans 14 residues.

J is TRBJ2-3 and V is TRBV7-2; D unresolved. The CDR3 runs to 16 residues. Germline assignment: CDR1 SGHTA and CDR2 FQGNSA. The V and J ends lost 1 base and 0 bases respectively, with 11 bases between them. The CDR3 DNA reads as TGTGCCAGCAGCTTAGGTCACGCCACTAGCACAGATACGCAGTATTTT. Protein sequence: CASSLGHATSTDTQYF.

The table lists this clonotype with a few counts. This chain links TRBV30 with TRBJ1-2, with 8 bases fitting TRBD1. The V segment lost 3 bases and the J segment 7 bases; nucleotides outside the gene matches: 10. The CDR3 has 14 amino acids. Germline loops: CDR1 GTSNPN, CDR2 SVGIG (reference sequence). CDR3 in amino acids: CAWRVTGAKGGYTF. The CDR3 bases are TGTGCCTGGAGGGTGACAGGGGCTAAGGGTGGCTACACCTTC.

The chain has TRBV7-2 and TRBJ2-1; D gene unclear. This CDR3 comprises 15 residues. Germline V gives CDR1 SGHTA, CDR2 FQGNSA. V was clipped by 1 base and J by 9 bases, with 16 bases between them. The CDR3 DNA reads TGTGCCAGCAGCTTAGGTGGTAGGCTACCCGGTGAGCAGTTCTTC. Translating it yields CASSLGGRLPGEQFF.

The V call is TRBV29-1, the J call TRBJ2-7; a weak D match, TRBD1 (5 bases). The CDR3 runs 13 residues. The germline gives CDR1 SQVTM, CDR2 ANQGSEA. V lost 1 base and J 2 bases, leaving 9 bases between the germline ends. Written as DNA, the CDR3 is TGCAGCGTTGAAGGGGGCGCACCCTACGAGCAGTACTTC. This gives the protein CSVEGGAPYEQYF.

This clonotype occurred a few times. The V gene is TRBV5-1, the J gene TRBJ2-2; possible D gene TRBD2, 5 bases. There are 13 residues in the CDR3. Trimming shortened V by 0 bases and J by 6 bases, and 6 bases separated the two germline ends. Germline V gene data show CDR1 as SGHRS and CDR2 as YFSETQ. The CDR3: CASSLAEAGELFF. The CDR3 coding sequence is TGCGCCAGCAGCTTGGCGGAGGCCGGGGAGCTGTTTTTT.

The chain uses TRBV7-2 and TRBJ1-6; D not certain. V shed 1 base and J shed 13 bases, with 20 bases lying between them. The germline V gene encodes CDR1 SGHTA and CDR2 FQGNSA. The CDR3 totals 16 residues. CDR3: CASSLVDGSLAAPLHF. CDR3 coding DNA: TGTGCCAGCAGCTTAGTCGACGGGTCATTGGCGGCGCCCCTCCACTTT.

The rearrangement links TRBV5-1 to TRBJ1-2; 12 bases fit TRBD1. This CDR3 is 16 amino acids long. Germline CDR1 is SGHRS and CDR2 is YFSETQ. V was pared by 0 bases and J by 4 bases, with 4 bases of the junction left unmatched. CDR3 in amino acids: CASSLGDRGLVYGYTF. The CDR3 nucleotides read TGCGCCAGCAGCTTGGGGGACAGGGGGCTTGTCTATGGCTACACCTTC.